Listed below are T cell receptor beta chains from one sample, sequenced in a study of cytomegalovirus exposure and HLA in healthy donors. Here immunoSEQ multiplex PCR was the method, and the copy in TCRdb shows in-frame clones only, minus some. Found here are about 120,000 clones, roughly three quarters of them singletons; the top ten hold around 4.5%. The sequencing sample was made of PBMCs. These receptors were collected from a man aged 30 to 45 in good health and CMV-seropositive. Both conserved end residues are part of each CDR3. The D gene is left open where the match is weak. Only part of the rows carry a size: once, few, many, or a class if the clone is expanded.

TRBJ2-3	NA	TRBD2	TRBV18	TGTGCCAGCTCACTCATGACTAGCGGTAATTCAGCGCAGTATTTT	CASSLMTSGNSAQYF
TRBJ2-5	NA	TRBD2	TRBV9	TGTGCCAGCAGCGCAACCACAGCGGGAGGGACCCAGTACTTC	CASSATTAGGTQYF
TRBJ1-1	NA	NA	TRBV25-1	TGTGCCAGCAGGGCAAACAGGGCTTGGACTGAAGCTTTCTTT	CASRANRAWTEAFF
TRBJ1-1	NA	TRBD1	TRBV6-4	TGTGCCAGCAGGCGGACAGGGGATACTGAAGCTTTCTTT	CASRRTGDTEAFF
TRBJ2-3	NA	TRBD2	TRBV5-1	TGCGCCAGCAGCCCTGCTAGCGGGGGGAGGGCAGATACGCAGTATTTT	CASSPASGGRADTQYF
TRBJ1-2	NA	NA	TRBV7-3	TGTGCCAGCAGGCGTTCGGGGGGCGAGGGGTATGGCTACACCTTC	CASRRSGGEGYGYTF
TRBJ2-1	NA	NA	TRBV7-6	TGTGCCAGCAGCCCGGGGAGGGGGGGCGCGTACAATGAGCAGTTCTTC	CASSPGRGGAYNEQFF
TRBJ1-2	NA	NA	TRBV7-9	TGTGCCAGCAGCTTAGCGCAGGGCAGAAGGGATGGCTACACCTTC	CASSLAQGRRDGYTF
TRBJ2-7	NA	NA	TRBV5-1	TGCGCCAGCAGCTGGGAGACAGGACTCGAGCAGTACTTC	CASSWETGLEQYF
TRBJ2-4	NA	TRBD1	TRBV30	TGTGCCTGGTCGGGAGGACAGGGGGTGGTTTTAGACATTCAGTACTTC	CAWSGGQGVVLDIQYF
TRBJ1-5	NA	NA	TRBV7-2	TGTGCCAGCAGCCCTCCCCCGGCAGGTTCTTACAGCAATCAGCCCCAGCATTTT	CASSPPPAGSYSNQPQHF
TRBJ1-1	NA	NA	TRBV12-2	TGTGCAAGTCGCGCCCACAGGGTAGGCACTGAAGCTTTCTTT	CASRAHRVGTEAFF
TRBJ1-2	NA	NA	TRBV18	TGTGCCAGCTCACCGTCAGGGGAACTGGTCTATGGCTACACCTTC	CASSPSGELVYGYTF
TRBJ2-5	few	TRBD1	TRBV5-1	TGCGCCAGCAGCGGCGGGACAGGGGCGGTGGAGGAGACCCAGTACTTC	CASSGGTGAVEETQYF
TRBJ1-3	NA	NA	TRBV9	TGTGCCAGCAGCGTAGCAGGGGCCTCTGGAAACACCATATATTTT	CASSVAGASGNTIYF
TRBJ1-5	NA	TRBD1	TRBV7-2	TGTGCCAGCAGCTGGGACAGGGATCAGCCCCAGCATTTT	CASSWDRDQPQHF
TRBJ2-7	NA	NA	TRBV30	TGTGCCTGGAGTGTAACGGGGGTGGGGGATTACGAGCAGTACTTC	CAWSVTGVGDYEQYF
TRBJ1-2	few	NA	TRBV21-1	TGTGCCAGCAGCAAAGGTCAGGGCTACGGGTCGGCATTCGGCTACACCTTC	CASSKGQGYGSAFGYTF
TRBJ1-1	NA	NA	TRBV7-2	TGTGCCAGCAGCTTTTCTTTGAACACTGAAGCTTTCTTT	CASSFSLNTEAFF